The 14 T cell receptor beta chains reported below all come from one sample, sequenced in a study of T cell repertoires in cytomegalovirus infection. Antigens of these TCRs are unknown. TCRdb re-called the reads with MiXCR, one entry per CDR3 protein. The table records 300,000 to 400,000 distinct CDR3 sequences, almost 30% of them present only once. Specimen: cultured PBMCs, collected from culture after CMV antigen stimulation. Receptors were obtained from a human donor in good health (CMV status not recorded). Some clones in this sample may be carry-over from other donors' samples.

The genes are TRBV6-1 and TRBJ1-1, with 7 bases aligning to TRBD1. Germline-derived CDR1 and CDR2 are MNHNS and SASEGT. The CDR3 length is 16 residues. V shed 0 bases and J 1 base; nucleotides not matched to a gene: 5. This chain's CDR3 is CASSEASGGSNTEAFF. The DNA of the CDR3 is TGTGCCAGCAGTGAAGCGTCAGGGGGTTCGAACACTGAAGCTTTCTTT.

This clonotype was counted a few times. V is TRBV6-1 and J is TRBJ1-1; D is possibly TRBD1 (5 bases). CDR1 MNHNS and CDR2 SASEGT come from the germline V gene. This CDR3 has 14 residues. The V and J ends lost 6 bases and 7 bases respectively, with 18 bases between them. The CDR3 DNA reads TGTGCCAGCAGAGACAGACAGATCGAGATTGAAGCTTTCTTT. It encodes CASRDRQIEIEAFF.

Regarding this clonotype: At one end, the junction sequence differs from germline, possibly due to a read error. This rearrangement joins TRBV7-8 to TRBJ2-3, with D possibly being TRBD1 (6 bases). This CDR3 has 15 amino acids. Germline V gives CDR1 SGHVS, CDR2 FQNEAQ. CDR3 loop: CASSLRGMRTETQYF. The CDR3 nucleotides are TGTGCCAGCAGCCTCCGGGGAATGAGGACAGAAACGCAGTATTTT. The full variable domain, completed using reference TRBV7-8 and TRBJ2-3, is GAGVSQSPRYKVAKRGQDVALRCDPISGHVSLFWYQQALGQGPEFLTYFQNEAQLDKSGLPSDRFFAERPEGSVSTLKIQRTQQEDSAVYLCASSLRGMRTETQYFGPGTRLTVL.

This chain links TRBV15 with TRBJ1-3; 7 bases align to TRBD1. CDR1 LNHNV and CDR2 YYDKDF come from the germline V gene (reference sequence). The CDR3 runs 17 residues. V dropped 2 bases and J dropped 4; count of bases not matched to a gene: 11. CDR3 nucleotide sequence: TGTGCCACCAGCAGAAGCGGAGGGGGCTTTAGGGGAAACACCATATATTTT. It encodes CATSRSGGGFRGNTIYF. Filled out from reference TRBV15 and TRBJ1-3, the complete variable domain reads DAMVIQNPRYQVTQFGKPVTLSCSQTLNHNVMYWYQQKSSQAPKLLFHYYDKDFNNEADTPDNFQSRRPNTSFCFLDIRSPGLGDTAMYLCATSRSGGGFRGNTIYFGEGSWLTVV.

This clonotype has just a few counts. CDR3 coding DNA: TGTGCCAGCAGTCCTCAGCGGACAGGGCCTTACGAGCAGTACTTC. Translating gives CASSPQRTGPYEQYF. The chain joins TRBV12-3 or TRBV12-4 to TRBJ2-7; 8 bases are shared with TRBD1. The V segment lost 5 bases and the J segment 4 bases; nucleotides outside the gene matches: 10. CDR3 size: 15 residues.

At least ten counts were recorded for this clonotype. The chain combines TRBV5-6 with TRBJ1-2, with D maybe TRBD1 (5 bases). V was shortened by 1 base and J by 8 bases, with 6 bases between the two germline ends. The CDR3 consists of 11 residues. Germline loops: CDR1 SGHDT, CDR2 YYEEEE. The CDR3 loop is CASSLRGGYTF. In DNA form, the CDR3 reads TGTGCCAGCAGCTTGAGGGGAGGCTACACCTTC.

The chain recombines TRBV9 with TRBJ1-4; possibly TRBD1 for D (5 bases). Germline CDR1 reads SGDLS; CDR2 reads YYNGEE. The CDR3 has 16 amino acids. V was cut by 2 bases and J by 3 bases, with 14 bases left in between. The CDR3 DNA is TGTGCCAGCAGCGTGGGGGACTTCGGGGCTAATGAAAAACTGTTTTTT. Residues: CASSVGDFGANEKLFF.

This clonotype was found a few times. The chain's CDR3 is CASSLGPTSTDTQYF. The CDR3 DNA reads as TGTGCCAGCAGTTTAGGCCCAACTAGCACAGATACGCAGTATTTT. This chain links TRBV12-3 or TRBV12-4 with TRBJ2-3, with D hard to call. The CDR3 is made up of 15 amino acids. Deletions cut 1 base from V and 0 bases from J, with 8 bases between.

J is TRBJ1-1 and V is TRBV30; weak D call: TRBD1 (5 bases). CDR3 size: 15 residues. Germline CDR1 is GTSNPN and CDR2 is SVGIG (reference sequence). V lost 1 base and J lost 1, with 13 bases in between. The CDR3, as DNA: TGTGCCTGGAGTGGCCCGGGGCATTCGAACACTGAAGCTTTCTTT. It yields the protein CAWSGPGHSNTEAFF.

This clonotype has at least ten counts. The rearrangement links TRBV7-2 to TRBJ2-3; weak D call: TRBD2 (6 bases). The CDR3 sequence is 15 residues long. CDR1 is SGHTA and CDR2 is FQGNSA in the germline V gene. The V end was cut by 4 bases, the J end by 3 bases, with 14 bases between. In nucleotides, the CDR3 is TGTGCCAGCAGCTCACCGGCGGGAAAGACAGATACGCAGTATTTT. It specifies CASSSPAGKTDTQYF.

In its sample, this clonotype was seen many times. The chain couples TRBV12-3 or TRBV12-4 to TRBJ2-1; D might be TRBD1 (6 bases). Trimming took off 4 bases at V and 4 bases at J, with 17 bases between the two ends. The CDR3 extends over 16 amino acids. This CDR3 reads CASSSDSLDRYNEQFF. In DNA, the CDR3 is TGTGCCAGCAGTTCCGACAGCCTGGACAGATACAATGAGCAGTTCTTC.

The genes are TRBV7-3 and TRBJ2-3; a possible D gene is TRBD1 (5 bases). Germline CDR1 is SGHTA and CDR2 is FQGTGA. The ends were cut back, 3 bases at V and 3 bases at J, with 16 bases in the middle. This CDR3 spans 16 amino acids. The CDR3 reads CASSFSRTPGTDTQYF. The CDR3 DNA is TGTGCCAGCAGCTTCTCCCGGACCCCAGGGACAGATACGCAGTATTTT.

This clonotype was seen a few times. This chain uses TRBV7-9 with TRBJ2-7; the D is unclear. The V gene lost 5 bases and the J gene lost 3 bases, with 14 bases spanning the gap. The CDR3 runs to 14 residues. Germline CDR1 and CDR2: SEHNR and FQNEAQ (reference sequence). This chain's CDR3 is CASSPQLFGYEQYF. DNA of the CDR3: TGTGCCAGCAGCCCCCAGTTATTTGGCTACGAGCAGTACTTC.

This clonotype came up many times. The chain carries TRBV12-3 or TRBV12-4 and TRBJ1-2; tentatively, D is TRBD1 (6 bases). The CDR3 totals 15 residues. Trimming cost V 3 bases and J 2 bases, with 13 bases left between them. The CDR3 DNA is TGTGCCAGCAGTTTCCGACAGGTTATCAACTATGGCTACACCTTC. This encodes CASSFRQVINYGYTF.